This TCR beta chain was recorded in a study of spatial heterogeneity in lung cancer. TCRdb processed the 5' RACE reads anew with MiXCR; each CDR3 protein has one entry. The data hold some 7,000 distinct CDR3 sequences, with 3% to 3.5% observed a single time. The study, taken as a whole, reports: Tumor mutation count correlated with how many alpha and beta TCRs expanded intratumorally.

This clonotype was counted only a few times. Its antigen remains unknown. V lost 3 bases to trimming and J lost 6 bases; unmatched junction nucleotides: 13. This CDR3 comprises 16 residues. Germline CDR1 LGHNA, CDR2 YNFKEQ. Time point noted: sample taken at primary tumor resection. The origin of this receptor is a male donor with early-stage non-small cell lung cancer. V usage is TRBV4-2 and J usage is TRBJ2-5; 7 nucleotides agree with TRBD2. The sequenced sample was lung tumor tissue, obtained at surgery. CDR3 DNA: TGTGCCAGCAGCCAGAATCCCGGGGCTAGCGGACAGACCCAGTACTTC. This sequence encodes CASSQNPGASGQTQYF.